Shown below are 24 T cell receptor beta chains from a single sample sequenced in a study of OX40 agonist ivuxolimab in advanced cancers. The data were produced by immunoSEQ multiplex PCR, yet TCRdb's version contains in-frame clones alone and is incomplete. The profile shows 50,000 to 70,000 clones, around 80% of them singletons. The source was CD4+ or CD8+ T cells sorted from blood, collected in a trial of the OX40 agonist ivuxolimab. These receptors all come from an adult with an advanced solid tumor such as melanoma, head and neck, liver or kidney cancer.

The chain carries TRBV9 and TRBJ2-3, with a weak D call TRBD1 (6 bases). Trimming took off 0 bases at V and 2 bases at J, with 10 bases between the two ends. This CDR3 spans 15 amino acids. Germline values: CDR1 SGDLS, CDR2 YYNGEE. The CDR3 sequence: CASSVALGATDTQYF. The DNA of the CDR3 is TGTGCCAGCAGCGTAGCTTTGGGGGCCACAGATACGCAGTATTTT.

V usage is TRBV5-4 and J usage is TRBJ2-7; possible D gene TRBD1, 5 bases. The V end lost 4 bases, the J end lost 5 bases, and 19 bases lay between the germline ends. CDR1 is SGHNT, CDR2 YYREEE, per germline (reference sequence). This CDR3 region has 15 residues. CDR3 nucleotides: TGTGCCAGCAGCCTTAGGACACCCTTCCTTGACGAGCAGTACTTC. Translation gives CASSLRTPFLDEQYF.

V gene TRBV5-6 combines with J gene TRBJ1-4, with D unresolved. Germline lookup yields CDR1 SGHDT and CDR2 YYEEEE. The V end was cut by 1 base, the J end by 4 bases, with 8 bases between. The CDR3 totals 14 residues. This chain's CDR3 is CASSLKPDNEKLFF. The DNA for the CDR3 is TGTGCCAGCAGCTTGAAACCGGATAATGAAAAACTGTTTTTT.

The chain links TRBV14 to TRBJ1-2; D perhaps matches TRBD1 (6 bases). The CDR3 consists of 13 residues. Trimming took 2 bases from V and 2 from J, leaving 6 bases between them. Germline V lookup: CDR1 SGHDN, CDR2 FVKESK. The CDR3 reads CASSQQGNYGYTF. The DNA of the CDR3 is TGTGCCAGCAGCCAACAGGGGAACTATGGCTACACCTTC.

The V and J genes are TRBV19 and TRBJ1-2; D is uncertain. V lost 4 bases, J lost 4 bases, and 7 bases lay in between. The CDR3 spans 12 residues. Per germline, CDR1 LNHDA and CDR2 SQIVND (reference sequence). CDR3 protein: CASSTVFYGYTF. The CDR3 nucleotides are TGTGCCAGTAGTACCGTCTTCTATGGCTACACCTTC.

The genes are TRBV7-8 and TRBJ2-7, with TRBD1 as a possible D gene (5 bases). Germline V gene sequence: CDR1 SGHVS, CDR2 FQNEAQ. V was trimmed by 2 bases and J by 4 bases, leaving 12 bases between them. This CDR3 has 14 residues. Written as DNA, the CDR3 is TGTGCCAGCAGCTTACAAACAGGCCGTTACGAGCAGTACTTC. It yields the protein CASSLQTGRYEQYF.

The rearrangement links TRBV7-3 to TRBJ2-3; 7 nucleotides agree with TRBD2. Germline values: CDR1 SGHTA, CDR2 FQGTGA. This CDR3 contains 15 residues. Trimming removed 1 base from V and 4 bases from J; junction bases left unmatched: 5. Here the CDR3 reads CASSLRALAADTQYF. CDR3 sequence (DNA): TGTGCCAGCAGCTTAAGGGCCCTAGCGGCAGATACGCAGTATTTT.

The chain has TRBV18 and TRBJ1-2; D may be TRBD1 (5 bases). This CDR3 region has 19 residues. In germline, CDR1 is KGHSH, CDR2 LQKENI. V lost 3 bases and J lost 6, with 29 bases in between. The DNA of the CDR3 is TGTGCCAGCTCACCCGGAAGGGGAGTTAGCGCTATTGCGTCCCATGGCTACACCTTC. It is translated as CASSPGRGVSAIASHGYTF.

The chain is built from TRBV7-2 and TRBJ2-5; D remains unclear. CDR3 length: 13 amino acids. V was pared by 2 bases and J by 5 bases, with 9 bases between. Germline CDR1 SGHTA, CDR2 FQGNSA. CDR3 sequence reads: CASSLSPLETQYF. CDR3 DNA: TGTGCCAGCAGCTTATCTCCCTTGGAGACCCAGTACTTC. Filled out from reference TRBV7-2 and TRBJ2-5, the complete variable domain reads GAGVSQSPSNKVTEKGKDVELRCDPISGHTALYWYRQSLGQGLEFLIYFQGNSAPDKSGLPSDRFSAERTGGSVSTLTIQRTQQEDSAVYLCASSLSPLETQYFGPGTRLLVL.

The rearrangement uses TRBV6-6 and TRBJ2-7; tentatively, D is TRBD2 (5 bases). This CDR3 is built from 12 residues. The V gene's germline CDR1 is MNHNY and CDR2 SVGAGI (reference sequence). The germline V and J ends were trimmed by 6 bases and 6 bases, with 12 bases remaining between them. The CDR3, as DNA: TGTGCCAGCAGATCGGTTGGAGGCGAGCAGTACTTC. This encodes CASRSVGGEQYF.

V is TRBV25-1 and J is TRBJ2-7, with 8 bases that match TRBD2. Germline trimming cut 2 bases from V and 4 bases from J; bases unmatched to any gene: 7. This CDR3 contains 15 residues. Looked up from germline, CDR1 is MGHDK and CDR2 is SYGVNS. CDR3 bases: TGTGCCAGCAGTGAAGCCGGGACTAGGGGATACGAGCAGTACTTC. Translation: CASSEAGTRGYEQYF.

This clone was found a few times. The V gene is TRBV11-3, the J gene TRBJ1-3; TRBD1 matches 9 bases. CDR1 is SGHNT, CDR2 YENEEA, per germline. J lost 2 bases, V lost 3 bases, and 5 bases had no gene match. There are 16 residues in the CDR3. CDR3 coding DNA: TGTGCCAGCAGCTTGGTTCGGGACAGGGCTGGAAACACCATATATTTT. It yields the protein CASSLVRDRAGNTIYF. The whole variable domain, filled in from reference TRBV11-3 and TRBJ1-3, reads EAGVVQSPRYKIIEKKQPVAFWCNPISGHNTLYWYLQNLGQGPELLIRYENEEAVDDSQLPKDRFSAERLKGVDSTLKIQPAELGDSAVYLCASSLVRDRAGNTIYFGEGSWLTVV.

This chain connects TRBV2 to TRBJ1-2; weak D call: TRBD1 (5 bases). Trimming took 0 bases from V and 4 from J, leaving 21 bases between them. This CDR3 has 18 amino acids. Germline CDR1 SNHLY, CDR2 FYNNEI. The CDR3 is CASSEAPTGEGWSYGYTF. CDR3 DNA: TGTGCCAGCAGTGAAGCGCCCACAGGTGAGGGTTGGAGCTATGGCTACACCTTC.

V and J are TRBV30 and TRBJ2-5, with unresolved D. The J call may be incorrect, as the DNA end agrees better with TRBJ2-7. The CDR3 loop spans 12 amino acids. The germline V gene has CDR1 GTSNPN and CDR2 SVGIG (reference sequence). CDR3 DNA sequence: TGTGCCTGGATGTATGGCGCCGGCGAGCAGTACTTC. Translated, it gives CAWMYGAGEQYF.

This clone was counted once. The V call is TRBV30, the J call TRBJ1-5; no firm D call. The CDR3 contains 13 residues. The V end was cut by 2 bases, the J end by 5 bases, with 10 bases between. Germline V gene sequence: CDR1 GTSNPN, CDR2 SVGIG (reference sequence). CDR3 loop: CAWSPGLDQPQHF. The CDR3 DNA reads TGTGCCTGGAGTCCGGGGTTGGATCAGCCCCAGCATTTT.

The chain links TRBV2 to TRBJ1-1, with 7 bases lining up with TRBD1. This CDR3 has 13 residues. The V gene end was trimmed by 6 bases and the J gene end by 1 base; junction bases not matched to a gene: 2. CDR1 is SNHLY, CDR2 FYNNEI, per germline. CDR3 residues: CASSRGGNTEAFF. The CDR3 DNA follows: TGTGCCAGCAGCAGGGGGGGGAACACTGAAGCTTTCTTT. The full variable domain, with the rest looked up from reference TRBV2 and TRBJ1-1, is EPEVTQTPSHQVTQMGQEVILRCVPISNHLYFYWYRQILGQKVEFLVSFYNNEISEKSEIFDDQFSVERPDGSNFTLKIRSTKLEDSAMYFCASSRGGNTEAFFGQGTRLTVV.

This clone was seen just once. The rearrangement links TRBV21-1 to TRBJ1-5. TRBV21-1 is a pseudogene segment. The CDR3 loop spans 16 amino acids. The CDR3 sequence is CASSKEEGQGPQPQHF. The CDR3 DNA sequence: TGTGCCAGCAGCAAAGAAGAGGGGCAGGGTCCGCAGCCCCAGCATTTT.

For the CDR3, the DNA is TGTGCCTGGAGAAAGTACGGCACAGATACGCAGTATTTT. It yields the protein CAWRKYGTDTQYF. This rearrangement joins TRBV30 to TRBJ2-3; D gene unclear. The CDR3 is made up of 13 amino acids. Trimming took 3 bases from V and 1 from J, leaving 8 bases between them. Germline loops: CDR1 GTSNPN, CDR2 SVGIG (reference sequence).

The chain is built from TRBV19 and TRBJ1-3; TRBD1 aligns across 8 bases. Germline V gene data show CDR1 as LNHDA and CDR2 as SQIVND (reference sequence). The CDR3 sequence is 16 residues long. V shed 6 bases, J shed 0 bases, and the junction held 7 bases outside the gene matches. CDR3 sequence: CASRPDRGASGNTIYF. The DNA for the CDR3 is TGTGCCAGTAGACCTGACAGGGGCGCCTCTGGAAACACCATATATTTT. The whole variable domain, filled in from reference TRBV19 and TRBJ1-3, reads DGGITQSPKYLFRKEGQNVTLSCEQNLNHDAMYWYRQDPGQGLRLIYYSQIVNDFQKGDIAEGYSVSREKKESFPLTVTSAQKNPTAFYLCASRPDRGASGNTIYFGEGSWLTVV.

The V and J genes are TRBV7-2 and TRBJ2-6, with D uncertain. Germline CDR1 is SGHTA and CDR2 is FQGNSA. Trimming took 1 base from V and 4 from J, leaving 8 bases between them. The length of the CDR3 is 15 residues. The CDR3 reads CASSLVPAGANVLTF. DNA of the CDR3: TGTGCCAGCAGCTTAGTACCGGCAGGGGCCAACGTCCTGACTTTC.

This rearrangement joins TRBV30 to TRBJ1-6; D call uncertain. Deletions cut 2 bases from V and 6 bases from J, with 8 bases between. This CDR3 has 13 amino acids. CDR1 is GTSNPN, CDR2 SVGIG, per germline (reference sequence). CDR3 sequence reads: CAWSTDINSPLHF. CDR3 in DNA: TGTGCCTGGAGTACGGATATTAATTCACCCCTCCACTTT.

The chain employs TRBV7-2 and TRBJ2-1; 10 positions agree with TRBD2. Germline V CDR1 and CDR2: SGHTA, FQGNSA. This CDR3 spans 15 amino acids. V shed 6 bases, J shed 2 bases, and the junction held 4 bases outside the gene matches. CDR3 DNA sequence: TGTGCCAGCAGAAAAAGCGGGGGGGCCTACAATGAGCAGTTCTTC. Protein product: CASRKSGGAYNEQFF.

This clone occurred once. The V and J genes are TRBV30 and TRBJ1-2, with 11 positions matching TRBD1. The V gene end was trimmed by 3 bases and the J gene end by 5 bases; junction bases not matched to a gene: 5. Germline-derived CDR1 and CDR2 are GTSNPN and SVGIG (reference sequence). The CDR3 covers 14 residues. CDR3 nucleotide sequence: TGTGCCTGGAGCCGGGACAGGGGGAGTTATGGCTACACCTTC. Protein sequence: CAWSRDRGSYGYTF.

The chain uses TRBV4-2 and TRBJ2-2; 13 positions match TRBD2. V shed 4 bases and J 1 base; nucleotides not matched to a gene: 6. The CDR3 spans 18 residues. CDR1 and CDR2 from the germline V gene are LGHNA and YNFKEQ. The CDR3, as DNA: TGTGCCAGCAGCCCCACGGGACTAGCGGGATTGAACACCGGGGAGCTGTTTTTT. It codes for CASSPTGLAGLNTGELFF.